A single sample is the source of the 8 T cell receptor beta chains below, sequenced in a study of regulatory T cells in long-lasting Graves disease. Stated time point: newly diagnosed GD, antithyroid drugs for less than 3 months. There was RNA extracted from PBMCs, and the TCR library was made from it. Assembly of TCR beta libraries relied on iRepertoire HTBI primers together with Arm-PCR of CDR3 regions. TCRdb called the multiplex PCR reads again in MiXCR, with one record for every CDR3 protein. The sample carries about 380,000 distinct CDR3 sequences, about a sixth recorded once. The material sequenced was peripheral blood mononuclear cells (PBMCs), taken at new diagnosis, from a patient treated with antithyroid drugs. These receptors were taken from a female donor with Graves disease.

This clonotype was counted a few times. This chain links TRBV12-3 or TRBV12-4 with TRBJ2-1, with 9 bases identical to TRBD1. The CDR3 spans 16 residues. With V trimmed by 3 bases and J by 7 bases, 10 bases remained unmatched. The CDR3: CASSFWGQGYVNEQFF. DNA for the CDR3: TGTGCCAGCAGTTTTTGGGGACAGGGCTACGTTAATGAGCAGTTCTTC.

V is TRBV6-9 and J is TRBJ2-2, with TRBD2 as a possible D gene (6 bases). Germline V CDR1 and CDR2: MNHGY, SVAAGI. V was clipped by 2 bases and J by 5 bases, with 6 bases between them. The CDR3 sequence is 13 residues long. CDR3 amino acids: CASSYAGTGELFF. The CDR3 DNA reads as TGTGCCAGCAGTTATGCGGGGACCGGGGAGCTGTTTTTT.

This clonotype was counted many times. The CDR3 spells CASSLSSSSGELFF. The CDR3 DNA reads as TGTGCCAGCAGTTTATCATCAAGCTCCGGGGAGCTGTTTTTT. The rearrangement links TRBV12-3 or TRBV12-4 to TRBJ2-2; D not resolved. The V end lost 2 bases, the J end lost 6 bases, and 10 bases lay between the germline ends. The CDR3 totals 14 residues.

As regards this clonotype: A single base is all that separates this from a far larger clone, so a read error is likely. The V call is TRBV5-1, the J call TRBJ2-7; the D gene is possibly TRBD1 (6 bases). V was trimmed by 0 bases and J by 7 bases, leaving 20 bases between them. The CDR3 sequence is 16 residues long. Looked up from germline, CDR1 is SGHRS and CDR2 is YFSETQ. The CDR3 sequence: CASSLETDRLSNEQYF. Here the CDR3 DNA reads TGCGCCAGCAGCTTGGAAACTGACAGGCTAAGCAATGAGCAGTACTTC.

This clonotype was seen repeatedly, ten times or more. V and J are TRBV10-3 and TRBJ1-1, with D possibly matching TRBD1 (5 bases). V was cut by 3 bases and J by 1 base, with 15 bases left in between. The CDR3 has 16 residues. Germline lookup yields CDR1 ENHRY and CDR2 SYGVKD. The CDR3 reads CAISDHRLGGNTEAFF. The DNA for the CDR3 is TGTGCCATCAGTGACCACCGGTTGGGGGGGAACACTGAAGCTTTCTTT.

In regard to this clonotype: Since a much larger clone is just one base distant, this may be a read error. The chain links TRBV9 to TRBJ1-1, with D maybe TRBD1 (6 bases). Per the germline V gene, CDR1 is SGDLS and CDR2 is YYNGEE. This CDR3 is 11 amino acids long. The CDR3 sequence: CASSGSGEASF. DNA for the CDR3: TGTGCCAGCAGCGGATCAGGGGAAGCTTCCTTT. Filled out from reference TRBV9 and TRBJ1-1, the complete variable domain reads DSGVTQTPKHLITATGQRVTLRCSPRSGDLSVYWYQQSLDQGLQFLIQYYNGEERAKGNILERFSAQQFPDLHSELNLSSLELGDSALYFCASSGSGEASFGQGTRLTVV.

The table lists this clonotype with many counts. The chain carries TRBV12-5 and TRBJ2-1; 7 bases are a match to TRBD1. After removal of 5 bases from V and 7 bases from J, the junction contained 8 bases not matched to a gene. This CDR3 spans 14 amino acids. From germline, CDR1 is LGHNT and CDR2 FRNRAP. CDR3 in DNA: TGTGCTAGTGGTCCCCCGACAGGGTGGAATGAGCAGTTCTTC. It specifies CASGPPTGWNEQFF.

The chain employs TRBV30 and TRBJ2-6; TRBD1 aligns across 9 bases. V was clipped by 1 base and J by 2 bases; unmatched bases: 6. Germline CDR1 reads GTSNPN; CDR2 reads SVGIG (reference sequence). This CDR3 contains 17 residues. The CDR3 coding sequence is TGTGCCTGGAGTGATCGGACAGGGGAGCCTGGGGCCAACGTCCTGACTTTC. Residues: CAWSDRTGEPGANVLTF.